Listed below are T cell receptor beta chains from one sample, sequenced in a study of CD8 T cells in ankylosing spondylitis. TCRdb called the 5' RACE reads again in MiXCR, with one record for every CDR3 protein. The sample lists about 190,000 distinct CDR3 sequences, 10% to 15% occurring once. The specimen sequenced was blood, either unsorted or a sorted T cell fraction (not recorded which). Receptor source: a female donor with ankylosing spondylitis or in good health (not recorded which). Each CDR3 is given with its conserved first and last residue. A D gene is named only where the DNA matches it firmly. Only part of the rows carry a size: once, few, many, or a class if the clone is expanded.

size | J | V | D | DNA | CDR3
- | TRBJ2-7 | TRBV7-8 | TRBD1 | TGTGCCAGCAGCTTAGACAGGGGGCACGGCGAGCAGTACTTC | CASSLDRGHGEQYF
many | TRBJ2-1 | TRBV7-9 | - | TGTGCCAGCAGCTTAGGACGGATCAATGAGCAGTTCTTC | CASSLGRINEQFF
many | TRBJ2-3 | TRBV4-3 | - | TGCGCCAGCAGCCAAGATCTCTTGGGGGGCACGCAGTATTTT | CASSQDLLGGTQYF
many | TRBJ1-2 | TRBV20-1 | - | TGCAGTGCTAGAGATCTAAGACTTACGGGGGACTATGGCTACACCTTC | CSARDLRLTGDYGYTF
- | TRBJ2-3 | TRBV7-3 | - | TGTGCCAGCAGCCCTGGCCGAGGGATGCAGTATTTT | CASSPGRGMQYF
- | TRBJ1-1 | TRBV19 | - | TGTGCCAGTAGTTTTGGGGAAGAAGGGGCTGAAGCTTTCTTT | CASSFGEEGAEAFF
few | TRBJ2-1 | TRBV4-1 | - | TGCGCCAGCAGCCCAACCCTCGCTCGGGGTAGTGGTGAGCAGTTCTTC | CASSPTLARGSGEQFF
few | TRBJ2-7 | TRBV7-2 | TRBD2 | TGTGCCAGCAGCTGGGTGGGCGGGAGTTCGAATGAGCAGTACTTC | CASSWVGGSSNEQYF
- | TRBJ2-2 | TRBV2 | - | TGTGCCAGCAGTCTCACCTGGGGTACCGGGGAGCTGTTTTTT | CASSLTWGTGELFF
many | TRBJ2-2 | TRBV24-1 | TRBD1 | TGTGCCACCAGTGAACTAGGGGGCTCGTCCGGGGAGCTGTTTTTT | CATSELGGSSGELFF
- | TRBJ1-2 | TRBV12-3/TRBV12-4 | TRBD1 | TGTGCCAGCAGTTTAGGGACAGGGGGCGGCTACACCTTC | CASSLGTGGGYTF
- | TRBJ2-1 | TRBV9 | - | TGTGCCAGCAGCGCCGAGGGGCTGAGTAACAATGAGCAGTTCTTC | CASSAEGLSNNEQFF
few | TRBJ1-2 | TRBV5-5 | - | TGTGCCAGCAGAGTGTTGGGGGACCCGATCTATGGCTACACCTTC | CASRVLGDPIYGYTF
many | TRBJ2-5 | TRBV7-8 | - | TGTGCCAGCAGCTTAGAGACGGGACAACTACAAGAGACCCAGTACTTC | CASSLETGQLQETQYF
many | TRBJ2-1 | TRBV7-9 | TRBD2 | TGTGCCAGCAGCCCTAAGCGGGAGGGCTCGGACAATGAGCAGTTCTTC | CASSPKREGSDNEQFF
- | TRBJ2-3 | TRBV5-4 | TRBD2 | TGTGCCAGCAGCTTGGGAGCGGGAGGTGCGACAGATACGCAGTATTTT | CASSLGAGGATDTQYF
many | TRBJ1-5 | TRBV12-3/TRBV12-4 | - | TGTGCCAGCAGTTTAGGGGGGGCTGGCAATCAGCCCCAGCATTTT | CASSLGGAGNQPQHF
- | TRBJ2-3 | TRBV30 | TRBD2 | TGTGCCTTACGGGTAGCGGGAAGCACAGATACGCAGTATTTT | CALRVAGSTDTQYF
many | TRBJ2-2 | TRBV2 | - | TGTGCCAGCAGACGCGACCAGAACACCGGGGAGCTGTTTTTT | CASRRDQNTGELFF
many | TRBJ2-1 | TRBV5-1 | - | TGCGCCAGCAGCTTGGGAAGGGGGGAGGGAAACTACAATGAGCAGTTCTTC | CASSLGRGEGNYNEQFF
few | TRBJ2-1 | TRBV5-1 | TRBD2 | TGCGCCAGCAGCTCGCCGCGGCGGACTAGCGGGAGGGTCCTTCAAAATGAGCAGTTCTTC | CASSSPRRTSGRVLQNEQFF
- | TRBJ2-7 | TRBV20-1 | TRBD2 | TGCAGTGCCCCGGCGGGAGGGCCGATTTTCTACGAGCAGTACTTC | CSAPAGGPIFYEQYF
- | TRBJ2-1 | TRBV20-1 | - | TGCAGTGGTGACCGGGCCCCCTTCAATGAGCAGTTCTTC | CSGDRAPFNEQFF
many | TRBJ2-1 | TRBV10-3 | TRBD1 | TGTGCCATCAGCCCCACCTCGGGACAGGGGCCCTACAATGAGCAGTTCTTC | CAISPTSGQGPYNEQFF
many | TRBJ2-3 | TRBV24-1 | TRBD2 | TGTGCCACCAGTGATTTAAGGACTAGCGGGAGGACAGATACGCAGTATTTT | CATSDLRTSGRTDTQYF
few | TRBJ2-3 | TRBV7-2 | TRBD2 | TGTGCCAACGCCCCTAACGAAGCGGGAGCGACCTATACGCAGTATTTT | CANAPNEAGATYTQYF
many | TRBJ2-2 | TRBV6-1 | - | TGTGCCAGCACCCGAGAGCCCCTCGGGGAGCTGTTTTTT | CASTREPLGELFF
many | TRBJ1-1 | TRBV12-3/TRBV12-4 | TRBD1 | TGTGCCAGCAGTCCCTCGGACAGGATCAGGAACACTGAAGCTTTCTTT | CASSPSDRIRNTEAFF
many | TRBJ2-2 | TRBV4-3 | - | TGCGCCAGCAGCCAAGTGGTATCAGGGACGAACACCGGGGAGCTGTTTTTT | CASSQVVSGTNTGELFF
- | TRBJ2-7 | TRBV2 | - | TGTGCCAGCAGTGAACCCGGGTTCAGCTCCTACGAGCAGTACTTC | CASSEPGFSSYEQYF
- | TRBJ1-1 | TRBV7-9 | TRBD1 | TGTGCCAGCAGCTTATCCGGACAGGGGTCGAACACTGAAGCTTTCTTT | CASSLSGQGSNTEAFF
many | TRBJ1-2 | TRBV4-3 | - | TGCGCCAGCAGCCGAGCGGCGGGGGGCGGCTACACCTTC | CASSRAAGGGYTF
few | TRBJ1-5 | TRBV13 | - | TGTGCCAGCAGCTTAGCAGGCCGACCGGGTCAGCCCCAGCATTTT | CASSLAGRPGQPQHF
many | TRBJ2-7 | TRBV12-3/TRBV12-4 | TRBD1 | TGTGCCAGCAGTCCCACAGGGGGCTACGAGCAGTACTTC | CASSPTGGYEQYF
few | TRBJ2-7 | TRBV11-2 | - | TGTGCCAGCAGCTCCGGGACTTCGAGGCGGTACTTC | CASSSGTSRRYF
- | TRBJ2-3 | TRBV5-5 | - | TGTGCCAGCAGCGACAGGCCGGTCTTACCAGATACGCAGTATTTT | CASSDRPVLPDTQYF
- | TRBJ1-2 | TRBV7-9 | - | TGTGCCAGCAGCTTAGTTACAGGGATCTATGGCTACACCTTC | CASSLVTGIYGYTF
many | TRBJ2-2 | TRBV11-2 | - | TGTGCCAGCAGCCCCCGAGGCGGCCCGAGAAACACCGGGGAGCTGTTTTTT | CASSPRGGPRNTGELFF
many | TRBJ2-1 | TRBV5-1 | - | TGCGCCAGCAGCTTGGCTCGCGGGGCAAGCTCCTACAATGAGCAGTTCTTC | CASSLARGASSYNEQFF
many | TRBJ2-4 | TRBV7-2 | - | TGTGCCAGCAGGACTACTAGTACCAAAAACATTCAGTACTTC | CASRTTSTKNIQYF
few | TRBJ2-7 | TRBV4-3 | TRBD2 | TGCGCCAGCAGCCAAGATAATTCGGGACTAGCGGGAGCCTACGAGCAGTACTTC | CASSQDNSGLAGAYEQYF
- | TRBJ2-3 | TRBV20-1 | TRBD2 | TGCAGTGCCTCACTAGCGGGAGGGACAGATACGCAGTATTTT | CSASLAGGTDTQYF
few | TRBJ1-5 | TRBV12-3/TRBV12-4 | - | TGTGCCAGCTCAACCGGTGCGCGCGAGCATCAGCCCCAGCATTTT | CASSTGAREHQPQHF
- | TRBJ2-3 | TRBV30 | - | TGTGCCTGGGCTAAGGGATATACGCAGTATTTT | CAWAKGYTQYF
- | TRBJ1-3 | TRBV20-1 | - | TGCAGTGCTAGAGACGGGTTCGAGAAGGCCATATATTTT | CSARDGFEKAIYF
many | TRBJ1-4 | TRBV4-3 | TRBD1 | TGCGCCAGCAGCCAAAACAGGGGAACGACAACTAATGAAAAACTGTTTTTT | CASSQNRGTTTNEKLFF
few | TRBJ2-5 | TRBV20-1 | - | TGCAGTGCTAGCGGGTATGAAGAGACCCAGTACTTC | CSASGYEETQYF
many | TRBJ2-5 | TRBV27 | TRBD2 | TGTGCCAGCAGACCGCTTTTTCGAGCGGGAGGTTTGGAGACCCAGTACTTC | CASRPLFRAGGLETQYF
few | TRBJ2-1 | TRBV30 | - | TGTGCCTGGAGTGGTGGACAGCTGGTTGAGCAGTTCTTC | CAWSGGQLVEQFF
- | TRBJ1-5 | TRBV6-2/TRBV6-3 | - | TGTGCCAGCAGCCTCACAGGTCAGCCCCAGCATTTT | CASSLTGQPQHF
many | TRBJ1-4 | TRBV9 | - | TGTGCCAGCAGCGCGTGGGACGGTTCTAATGAAAAACTGTTTTTT | CASSAWDGSNEKLFF
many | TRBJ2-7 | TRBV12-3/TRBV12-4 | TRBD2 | TGTGCCAGCAGAAAACCCGCGACTAGCGACGAGCAGTACTTC | CASRKPATSDEQYF
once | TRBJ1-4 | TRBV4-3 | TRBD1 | TGCGCCAGCAGCCAAGGACAGGGGGAAGATGAAAAACTGTTTTTT | CASSQGQGEDEKLFF
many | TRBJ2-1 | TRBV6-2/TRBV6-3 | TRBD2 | TGTGCCAGCAGTTACTCTAGGGGCCTAGCGGCCTACAATGAGCAGTTCTTC | CASSYSRGLAAYNEQFF
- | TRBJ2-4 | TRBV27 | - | TGTGCCAGCAGTTTTGGCATCAACGACAAAAACATTCAGTACTTC | CASSFGINDKNIQYF
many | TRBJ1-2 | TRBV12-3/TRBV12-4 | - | TGTGCCAGCAGTTTAGAGGGTTCGCGTGGCTACACCTTC | CASSLEGSRGYTF
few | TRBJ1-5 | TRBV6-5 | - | TGTGCCAGCAGTTACTCATACCGACTTGGTGATCAGCCCCAGCATTTT | CASSYSYRLGDQPQHF
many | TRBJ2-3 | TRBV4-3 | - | TGCGCCAGCAGCCAAGATCGAGACGGGGCAGATACGCAGTATTTT | CASSQDRDGADTQYF
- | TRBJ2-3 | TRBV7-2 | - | TGTGCCAGCAGCTTAGAGGCCGCTAGCACAGATACGCAGTATTTT | CASSLEAASTDTQYF